The following is a T cell receptor beta chain sequence with its context. In germline, CDR1 is MNHEY, CDR2 SVGEGT. The CDR3 totals 15 residues. Trimming removed 7 bases from V and 6 bases from J; junction bases left unmatched: 8. Each CDR3 protein gets one entry after TCRdb re-called the 5' RACE reads with MiXCR. Of 70,000 or so distinct CDR3 sequences detected, about a sixth appear once; the ten largest clones hold approximately 5%. The sample is drawn from a study of HIV-infected patients and healthy controls. Sequencing input: CD4+ T cells from blood. This chain uses TRBV6-2 or TRBV6-3 with TRBJ2-2; TRBD2 matches 10 bases. The origin of this receptor is a human donor in good health. CDR3 residues: CASTSGSKVAGELFF. In nucleotides, the CDR3 is TGTGCCAGCACTAGCGGGAGCAAGGTCGCCGGGGAGCTGTTTTTT.